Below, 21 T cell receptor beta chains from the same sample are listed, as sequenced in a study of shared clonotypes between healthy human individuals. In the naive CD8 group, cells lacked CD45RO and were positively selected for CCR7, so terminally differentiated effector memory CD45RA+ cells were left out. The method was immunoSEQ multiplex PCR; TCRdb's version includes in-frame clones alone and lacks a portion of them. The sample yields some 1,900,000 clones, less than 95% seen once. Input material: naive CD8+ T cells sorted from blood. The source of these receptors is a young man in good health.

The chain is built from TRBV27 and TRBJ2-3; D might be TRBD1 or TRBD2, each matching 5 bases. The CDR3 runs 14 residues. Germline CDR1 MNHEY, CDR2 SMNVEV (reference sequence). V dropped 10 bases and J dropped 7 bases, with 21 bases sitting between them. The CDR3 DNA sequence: TGTGCCATCGGTATCTGGGGGTCCTCATATACGCAGTATTTT. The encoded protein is CAIGIWGSSYTQYF.

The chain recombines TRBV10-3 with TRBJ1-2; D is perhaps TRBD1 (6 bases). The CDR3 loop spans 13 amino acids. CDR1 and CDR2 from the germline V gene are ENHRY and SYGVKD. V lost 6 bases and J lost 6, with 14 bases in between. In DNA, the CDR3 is TGTGCCATCAGAGGACGGGGGGCCGATGGCTACACCTTC. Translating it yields CAIRGRGADGYTF.

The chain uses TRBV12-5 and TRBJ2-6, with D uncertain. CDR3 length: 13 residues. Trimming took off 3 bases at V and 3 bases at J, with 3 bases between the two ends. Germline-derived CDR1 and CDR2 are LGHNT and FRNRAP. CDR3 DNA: TGTGCTAGTGGTTTATTTGGGGCCAACGTCCTGACTTTC. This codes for CASGLFGANVLTF.

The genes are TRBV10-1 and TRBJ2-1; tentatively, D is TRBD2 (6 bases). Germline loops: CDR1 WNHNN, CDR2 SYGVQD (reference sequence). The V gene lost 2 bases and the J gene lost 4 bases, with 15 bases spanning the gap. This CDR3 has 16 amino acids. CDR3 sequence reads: CASSEITGTAYNEQFF. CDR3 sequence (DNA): TGCGCCAGCAGTGAGATAACCGGGACTGCTTACAATGAGCAGTTCTTC.

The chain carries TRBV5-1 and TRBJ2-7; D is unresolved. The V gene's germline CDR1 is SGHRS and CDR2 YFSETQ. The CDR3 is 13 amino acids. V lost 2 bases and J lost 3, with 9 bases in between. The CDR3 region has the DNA TGCGCCAGCAGCTTCGGTAGGGACTACGAGCAGTACTTC. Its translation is CASSFGRDYEQYF.

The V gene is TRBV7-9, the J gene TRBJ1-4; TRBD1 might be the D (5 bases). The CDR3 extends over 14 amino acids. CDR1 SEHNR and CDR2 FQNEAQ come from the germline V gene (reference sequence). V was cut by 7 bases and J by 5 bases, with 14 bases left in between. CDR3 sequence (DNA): TGTGCCAGCAACTACGGAGGGGAAAATGAAAAACTGTTTTTT. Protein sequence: CASNYGGENEKLFF.

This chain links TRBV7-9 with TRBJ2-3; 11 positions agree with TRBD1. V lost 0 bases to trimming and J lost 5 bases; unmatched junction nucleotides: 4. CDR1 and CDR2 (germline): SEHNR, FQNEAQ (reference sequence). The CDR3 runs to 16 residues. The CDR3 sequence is CASSLAWTGGEDTQYF. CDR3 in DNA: TGTGCCAGCAGCTTAGCTTGGACAGGGGGCGAAGATACGCAGTATTTT. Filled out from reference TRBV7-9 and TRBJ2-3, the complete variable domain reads DTGVSQNPRHKITKRGQNVTFRCDPISEHNRLYWYRQTLGQGPEFLTYFQNEAQLEKSRLLSDRFSAERPKGSFSTLEIQRTEQGDSAMYLCASSLAWTGGEDTQYFGPGTRLTVL.

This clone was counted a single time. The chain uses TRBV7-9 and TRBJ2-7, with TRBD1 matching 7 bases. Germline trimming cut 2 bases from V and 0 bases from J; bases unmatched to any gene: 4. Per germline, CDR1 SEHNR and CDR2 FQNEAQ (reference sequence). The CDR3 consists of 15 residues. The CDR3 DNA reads TGTGCCAGCAGCTTACAAAAGGGGGCCTCCTACGAGCAGTACTTC. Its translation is CASSLQKGASYEQYF.

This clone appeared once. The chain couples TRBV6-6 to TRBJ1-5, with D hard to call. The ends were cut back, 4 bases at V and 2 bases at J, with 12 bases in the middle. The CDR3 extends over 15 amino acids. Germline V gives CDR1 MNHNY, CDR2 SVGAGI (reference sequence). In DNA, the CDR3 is TGTGCCAGCAGTTTGTTAGAAGAAGGCAATCAGCCCCAGCATTTT. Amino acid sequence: CASSLLEEGNQPQHF.

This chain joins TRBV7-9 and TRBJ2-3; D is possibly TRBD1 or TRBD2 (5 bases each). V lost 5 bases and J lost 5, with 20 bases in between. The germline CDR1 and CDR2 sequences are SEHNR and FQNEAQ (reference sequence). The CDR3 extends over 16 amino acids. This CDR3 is CASSLLAGSTGDTQYF. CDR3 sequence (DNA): TGTGCCAGCAGCCTCCTTGCGGGCTCCACAGGAGATACGCAGTATTTT.

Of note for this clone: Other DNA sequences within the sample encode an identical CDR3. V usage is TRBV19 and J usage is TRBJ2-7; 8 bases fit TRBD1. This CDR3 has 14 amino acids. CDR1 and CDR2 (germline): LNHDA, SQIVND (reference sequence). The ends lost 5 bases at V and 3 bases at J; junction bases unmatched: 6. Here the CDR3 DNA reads TGTGCCAGTAGTCCCGGGACAGGCAGCTACGAGCAGTACTTC. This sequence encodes CASSPGTGSYEQYF.

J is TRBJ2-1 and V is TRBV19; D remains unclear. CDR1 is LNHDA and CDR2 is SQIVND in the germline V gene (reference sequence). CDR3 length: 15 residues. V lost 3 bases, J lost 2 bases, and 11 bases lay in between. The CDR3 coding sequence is TGTGCCAGTAGTATTCGGACGGGTACCTACAATGAGCAGTTCTTC. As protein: CASSIRTGTYNEQFF.

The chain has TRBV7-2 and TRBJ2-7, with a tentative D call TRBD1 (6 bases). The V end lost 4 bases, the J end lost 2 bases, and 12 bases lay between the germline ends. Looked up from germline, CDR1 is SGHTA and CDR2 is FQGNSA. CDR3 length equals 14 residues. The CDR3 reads CASSWPGHPYEQYF. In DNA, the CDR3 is TGTGCCAGCAGCTGGCCGGGACACCCCTACGAGCAGTACTTC.

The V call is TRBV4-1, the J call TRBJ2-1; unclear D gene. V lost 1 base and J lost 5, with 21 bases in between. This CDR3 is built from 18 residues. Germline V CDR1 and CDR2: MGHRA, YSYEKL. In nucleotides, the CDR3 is TGCGCCAGCAGCCAAGCCCCAACCGGTGGGCTAGGCGACAATGAGCAGTTCTTC. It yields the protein CASSQAPTGGLGDNEQFF.

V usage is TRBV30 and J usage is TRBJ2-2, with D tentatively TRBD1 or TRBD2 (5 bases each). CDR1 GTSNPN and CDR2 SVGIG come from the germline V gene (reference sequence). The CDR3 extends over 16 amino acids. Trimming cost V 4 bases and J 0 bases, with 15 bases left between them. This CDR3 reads CAWKLGERPNTGELFF. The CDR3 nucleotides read TGTGCCTGGAAGTTGGGGGAGAGACCGAACACCGGGGAGCTGTTTTTT.

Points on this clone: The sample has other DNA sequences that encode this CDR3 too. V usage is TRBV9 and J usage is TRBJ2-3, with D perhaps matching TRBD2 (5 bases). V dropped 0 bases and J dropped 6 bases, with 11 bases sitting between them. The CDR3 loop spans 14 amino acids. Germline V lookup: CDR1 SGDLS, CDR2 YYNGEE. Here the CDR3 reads CASSVAGVRDTQYF. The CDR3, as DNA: TGTGCCAGCAGCGTAGCCGGGGTTAGGGATACGCAGTATTTT.

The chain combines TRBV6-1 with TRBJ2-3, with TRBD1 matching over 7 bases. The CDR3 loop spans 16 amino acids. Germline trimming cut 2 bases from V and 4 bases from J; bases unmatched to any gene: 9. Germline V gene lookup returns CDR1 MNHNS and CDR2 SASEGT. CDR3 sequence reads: CASSERTGLGADTQYF. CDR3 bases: TGTGCCAGCAGTGAACGGACAGGTTTGGGAGCAGATACGCAGTATTTT.

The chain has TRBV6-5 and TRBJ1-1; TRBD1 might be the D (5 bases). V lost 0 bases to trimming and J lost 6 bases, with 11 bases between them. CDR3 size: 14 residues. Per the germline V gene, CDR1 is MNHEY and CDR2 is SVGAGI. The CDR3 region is CASSYSGGLAEAFF. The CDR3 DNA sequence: TGTGCCAGCAGTTACTCTGGGGGATTGGCTGAAGCTTTCTTT.

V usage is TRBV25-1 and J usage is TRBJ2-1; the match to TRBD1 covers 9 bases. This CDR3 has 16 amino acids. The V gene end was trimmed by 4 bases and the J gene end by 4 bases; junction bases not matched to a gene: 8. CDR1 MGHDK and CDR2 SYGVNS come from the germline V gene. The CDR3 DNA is TGTGCCAGCAGTGGAAGGAGGGACAGGGAATACAATGAGCAGTTCTTC. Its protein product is CASSGRRDREYNEQFF. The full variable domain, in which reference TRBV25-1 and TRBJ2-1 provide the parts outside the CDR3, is EADIYQTPRYLVIGTGKKITLECSQTMGHDKMYWYQQDPGMELHLIHYSYGVNSTEKGDLSSESTVSRIRTEHFPLTLESARPSHTSQYLCASSGRRDREYNEQFFGPGTRLTVL.

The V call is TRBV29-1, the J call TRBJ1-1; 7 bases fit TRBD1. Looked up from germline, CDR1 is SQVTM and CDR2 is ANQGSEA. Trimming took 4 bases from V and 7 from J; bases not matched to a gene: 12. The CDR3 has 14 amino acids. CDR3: CSVVGSKGAIEAFF. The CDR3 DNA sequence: TGCAGCGTTGTGGGCTCGAAGGGGGCGATTGAAGCTTTCTTT. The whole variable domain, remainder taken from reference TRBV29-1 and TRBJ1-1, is SAVISQKPSRDICQRGTSLTIQCQVDSQVTMMFWYRQQPGQSLTLIATANQGSEATYESGFVIDKFPISRPNLTFSTLTVSNMSPEDSSIYLCSVVGSKGAIEAFFGQGTRLTVV.

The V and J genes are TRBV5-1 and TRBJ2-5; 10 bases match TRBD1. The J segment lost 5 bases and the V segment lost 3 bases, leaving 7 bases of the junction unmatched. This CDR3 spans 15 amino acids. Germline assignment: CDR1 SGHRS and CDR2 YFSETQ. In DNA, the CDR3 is TGCGCCAGCAGCTACCGACAGGGGGCTGGGGAGACCCAGTACTTC. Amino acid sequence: CASSYRQGAGETQYF.